These 25 T cell receptor beta chains were sequenced from one sample in a study of PD-1 blockade in classical Hodgkin lymphoma. Produced via immunoSEQ multiplex PCR; TCRdb's table is partial and in-frame only. The data hold approximately 98,000 clones, with roughly 87% observed a single time. All the patients suffered relapse after autologous stem cell transplantation, and brentuximab vedotin exposure differed. The sequencing used peripheral blood mononuclear cells (PBMCs), collected before the second cycle of nivolumab. These receptors were obtained from a human donor with classical Hodgkin lymphoma.

On this clone: One end of the junction does not line up with germline, which may come from a read error. The same CDR3 arises from other DNA sequences in this sample as well. The J gene is TRBJ2-5, the V gene TRBV29-1; 7 bases fit TRBD1. Germline assignment: CDR1 SQVTM and CDR2 ANQGSEA. The CDR3 totals 12 residues. The CDR3 DNA is TGCAGCGTAGGACAGGACCAAGAGACCCAATACTTC. It translates to CSVGQDQETQYF.

The chain links TRBV19 to TRBJ1-2, with 9 nucleotides matching TRBD1. The CDR3 runs to 15 residues. Germline V gene sequence: CDR1 LNHDA, CDR2 SQIVND (reference sequence). Trimming at V came to 9 bases and at J to 1 base, leaving 9 bases not matched to a gene. DNA of the CDR3: TGTGCCAGCCGCGAACAGGGGGCAAGTAACTATGGCTACACCTTC. Protein sequence: CASREQGASNYGYTF.

V usage is TRBV7-8 and J usage is TRBJ2-2; D is perhaps TRBD1 or TRBD2 (6 bases each). In germline, CDR1 is SGHVS, CDR2 FQNEAQ. The CDR3 totals 16 residues. Trimming took 6 bases from V and 4 from J, leaving 18 bases between them. For the CDR3, the DNA is TGTGCCAGCAGTTCAAGAGGAGGGGGAGGCACCGGGGAGCTGTTTTTT. This sequence encodes CASSSRGGGGTGELFF.

The V call is TRBV19, the J call TRBJ2-7; 9 nucleotides match TRBD2. This CDR3 contains 15 residues. From germline, CDR1 is LNHDA and CDR2 SQIVND (reference sequence). The junction had 9 bases not matched to a gene; V was cut back by 3 bases and J by 6 bases. This CDR3 is CASSITGTSWGEQYF. Here the CDR3 DNA reads TGTGCCAGTAGTATTACCGGGACTAGCTGGGGCGAGCAGTACTTC.

The rearrangement joins TRBV10-1 to TRBJ1-2; D perhaps matches TRBD1 (5 bases). V was trimmed by 8 bases and J by 4 bases, leaving 11 bases between them. The CDR3 is 12 residues long. Germline CDR1 WNHNN, CDR2 SYGVQD (reference sequence). The CDR3 DNA reads TGCGCCAGCCTGACGGACATCTATGGCTACACCTTC. Translated: CASLTDIYGYTF.

The V call is TRBV7-2, the J call TRBJ2-7; D is uncertain. V was shortened by 2 bases and J by 4 bases, with 9 bases between the two germline ends. The CDR3 consists of 13 residues. CDR1 and CDR2 (germline): SGHTA, FQGNSA. For the CDR3, the DNA is TGTGCCAGCAGCTTAAGCTTAGGATACGAGCAGTACTTC. It translates to CASSLSLGYEQYF.

This clone was seen a handful of times. The chain is built from TRBV28 and TRBJ1-2; D may be TRBD1 (5 bases). Germline CDR1 MDHEN, CDR2 SYDVKM. The CDR3 has 15 amino acids. V was trimmed by 4 bases and J by 4 bases, leaving 16 bases between them. The CDR3 region is CASSSLTVRGYGYTF. CDR3 bases: TGTGCCAGCAGTTCCTTGACGGTTAGGGGCTATGGCTACACCTTC.

This sequence joins TRBV5-1 and TRBJ1-1; tentative D call: TRBD1 (6 bases). V shed 7 bases and J shed 2 bases, with 24 bases lying between them. This CDR3 spans 17 amino acids. Per the germline V gene, CDR1 is SGHRS and CDR2 is YFSETQ. CDR3 region: CASGTFLLRGRNTEAFF. The CDR3 bases are TGCGCCAGCGGGACATTTCTTTTGCGCGGTCGCAACACTGAAGCTTTCTTT.

J is TRBJ2-7 and V is TRBV29-1; 9 bases are shared with TRBD2. J lost 4 bases, V lost 1 base, and 5 bases had no gene match. Germline values: CDR1 SQVTM, CDR2 ANQGSEA. The length of the CDR3 is 14 residues. The CDR3 sequence: CSVEGLADDYEQYF. The CDR3 DNA is TGCAGCGTTGAAGGACTAGCGGATGATTACGAGCAGTACTTC.

The chain recombines TRBV2 with TRBJ2-3; 7 bases line up with TRBD1. The V gene's germline CDR1 is SNHLY and CDR2 FYNNEI. The CDR3 totals 15 residues. V lost 6 bases to trimming and J lost 0 bases; unmatched junction nucleotides: 6. CDR3 in DNA: TGTGCCAGCAGCAGGGGGAGCGGAAGCACAGATACGCAGTATTTT. Protein product: CASSRGSGSTDTQYF.

V gene TRBV6-5 combines with J gene TRBJ2-6; 8 nucleotides agree with TRBD1. The germline gives CDR1 MNHEY, CDR2 SVGAGI. The V segment lost 7 bases and the J segment 3 bases; nucleotides outside the gene matches: 5. The CDR3 is 15 amino acids. In DNA, the CDR3 is TGTGCCAGCATTGGCAGGGGGCTTGGGGCCAACGTCCTGACTTTC. This codes for CASIGRGLGANVLTF.

The chain combines TRBV9 with TRBJ2-5; no reliable D call. V was shortened by 1 base and J by 1 base, with 5 bases between the two germline ends. This CDR3 is 13 amino acids long. In germline, CDR1 is SGDLS, CDR2 YYNGEE. The CDR3 protein is CASSVSSQETQYF. The CDR3 DNA reads as TGTGCCAGCAGCGTATCTTCCCAAGAGACCCAGTACTTC.

The chain combines TRBV6-1 with TRBJ1-1, with 9 bases identical to TRBD1. V gave up 8 bases and J gave up 5 bases; unmatched junction bases: 6. This CDR3 is built from 13 residues. Germline CDR1 MNHNS, CDR2 SASEGT. In DNA, the CDR3 is TGTGCCAGCGGTCGACAGGGGGTAACTGAAGCTTTCTTT. Protein product: CASGRQGVTEAFF.

This sequence joins TRBV6-1 and TRBJ2-6; no clear D gene. Looked up from germline, CDR1 is MNHNS and CDR2 is SASEGT. This CDR3 is built from 14 residues. The V end was cut by 2 bases, the J end by 2 bases, with 4 bases between. The DNA of the CDR3 is TGTGCCAGCAGTGAAAGGGCTGGGGCCAACGTCCTGACTTTC. It is translated as CASSERAGANVLTF.

This sequence joins TRBV2 and TRBJ1-1; 9 nucleotides agree with TRBD1. This CDR3 comprises 14 residues. Losses at the gene ends were 8 bases for V and 4 bases for J; bases not matched to a gene: 8. CDR1 SNHLY and CDR2 FYNNEI come from the germline V gene. The CDR3 sequence: CASETGQGSTEAFF. The CDR3 region has the DNA TGTGCCAGCGAGACTGGACAGGGGAGCACTGAAGCTTTCTTT. The variable domain in full, completed from reference TRBV2 and TRBJ1-1, reads EPEVTQTPSHQVTQMGQEVILRCVPISNHLYFYWYRQILGQKVEFLVSFYNNEISEKSEIFDDQFSVERPDGSNFTLKIRSTKLEDSAMYFCASETGQGSTEAFFGQGTRLTVV.

The chain recombines TRBV5-1 with TRBJ2-1; unclear D gene. Per the germline V gene, CDR1 is SGHRS and CDR2 is YFSETQ. The CDR3 runs 15 residues. Trimming removed 0 bases from V and 2 bases from J, with 9 bases in between. The CDR3 sequence: CASSLGDTTYNEQFF. For the CDR3, the DNA is TGCGCCAGCAGCTTGGGAGACACCACCTACAATGAGCAGTTCTTC.

The V gene is TRBV18, the J gene TRBJ2-7; 9 bases are a match to TRBD1. Unmatched junction bases numbered 17, after V lost 6 bases and J lost 5 bases. Germline CDR1 reads KGHSH; CDR2 reads LQKENI. The length of the CDR3 is 17 residues. CDR3 nucleotide sequence: TGTGCCAGCTCTCCCGGCGACGGCGGACAGGGGAGGCACGAGCAGTACTTC. It yields the protein CASSPGDGGQGRHEQYF.

The genes are TRBV5-1 and TRBJ2-7; 11 bases line up with TRBD2. Unmatched junction bases numbered 12, after V lost 4 bases and J lost 6 bases. This CDR3 region has 16 residues. Looked up from germline, CDR1 is SGHRS and CDR2 is YFSETQ. CDR3 in DNA: TGCGCCAGCAGCGCCACCCCGACTAGCGGGAATGGCGAGCAGTACTTC. It is translated as CASSATPTSGNGEQYF. The full variable domain, with the rest looked up from reference TRBV5-1 and TRBJ2-7, is KAGVTQTPRYLIKTRGQQVTLSCSPISGHRSVSWYQQTPGQGLQFLFEYFSETQRNKGNFPGRFSGRQFSNSRSEMNVSTLELGDSALYLCASSATPTSGNGEQYFGPGTRLTVT.

A single count supports this clone. This sequence joins TRBV10-3 and TRBJ1-2, with 11 bases matching TRBD1. This CDR3 comprises 14 residues. Trimming cost V 7 bases and J 4 bases; bases outside gene matches: 5. Germline V gene sequence: CDR1 ENHRY, CDR2 SYGVKD. The CDR3 coding sequence is TGTGCCATCACCCGGACAGGGGGCACCTATGGCTACACCTTC. Its protein is CAITRTGGTYGYTF.

This sequence joins TRBV25-1 and TRBJ1-1; D uncertain. The CDR3 covers 11 residues. V was trimmed by 2 bases and J by 10 bases, leaving 8 bases between them. In germline, CDR1 is MGHDK, CDR2 SYGVNS. CDR3 residues: CASSEGLGAFF. CDR3 DNA sequence: TGTGCCAGCAGTGAAGGTTTGGGAGCTTTCTTT.

There are a few counts of this clone. This chain connects TRBV10-2 to TRBJ1-4; maybe TRBD1 (5 bases). The germline V gene encodes CDR1 WSHSY and CDR2 SAAADI. CDR3 length: 13 amino acids. The V and J ends lost 7 bases and 6 bases respectively, with 12 bases between them. The CDR3 coding sequence is TGCGCCAGCACACGGGGCAGGGATGAAAAACTGTTTTTT. It is translated as CASTRGRDEKLFF.

V is TRBV4-2 and J is TRBJ1-4, with D possibly being TRBD1 (6 bases). Germline V lookup: CDR1 LGHNA, CDR2 YNFKEQ. There are 16 residues in the CDR3. V lost 1 base to trimming and J lost 0 bases, with 9 bases between them. The CDR3 DNA sequence: TGTGCCAGCAGCCAAGGTGGACAGCCAACTAATGAAAAACTGTTTTTT. Translated: CASSQGGQPTNEKLFF.

The rearrangement links TRBV6-5 to TRBJ1-1; weak D call: TRBD1 (6 bases). Germline V gene lookup returns CDR1 MNHEY and CDR2 SVGAGI. The CDR3 contains 12 residues. V lost 6 bases, J lost 5 bases, and 10 bases lay in between. The CDR3 protein is CASRGGGTEAFF. The CDR3 DNA reads TGTGCCAGCAGGGGGGGCGGAACTGAAGCTTTCTTT.

The chain couples TRBV6-1 to TRBJ2-3; 10 bases are shared with TRBD1. Losses at the gene ends were 3 bases for V and 2 bases for J; bases not matched to a gene: 2. Germline V gene data show CDR1 as MNHNS and CDR2 as SASEGT. CDR3 length equals 15 residues. CDR3 DNA sequence: TGTGCCAGCAGTGAGGGACAGGGGTTCACAGATACGCAGTATTTT. Protein: CASSEGQGFTDTQYF.

The chain joins TRBV6-1 to TRBJ1-2; no clear D. V lost 8 bases and J 7 bases, leaving 17 bases between the germline ends. The CDR3 is 13 amino acids. Germline V gene sequence: CDR1 MNHNS, CDR2 SASEGT. The CDR3 region has the DNA TGTGCCAGCTCCCCATTCCCCTCCCTTGGCTACACCTTC. Its translation: CASSPFPSLGYTF.